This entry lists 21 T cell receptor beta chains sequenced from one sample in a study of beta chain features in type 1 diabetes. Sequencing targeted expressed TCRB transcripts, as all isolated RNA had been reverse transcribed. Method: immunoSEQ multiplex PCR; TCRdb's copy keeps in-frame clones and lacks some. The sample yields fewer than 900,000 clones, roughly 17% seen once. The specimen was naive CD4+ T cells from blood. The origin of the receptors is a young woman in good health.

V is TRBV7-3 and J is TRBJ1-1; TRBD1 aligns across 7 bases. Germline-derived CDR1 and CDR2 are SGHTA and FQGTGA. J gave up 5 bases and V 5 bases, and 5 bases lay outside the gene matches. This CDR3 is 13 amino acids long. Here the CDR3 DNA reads TGTGCCAGCAGCCGTGACAGGGCAACTGAAGCTTTCTTT. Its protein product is CASSRDRATEAFF.

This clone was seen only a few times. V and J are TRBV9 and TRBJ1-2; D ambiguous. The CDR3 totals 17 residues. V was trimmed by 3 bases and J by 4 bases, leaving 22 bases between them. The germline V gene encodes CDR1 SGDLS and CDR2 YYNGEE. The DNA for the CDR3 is TGTGCCAGCAGCGCTGTCGGGCCAGAGACACTGGGCTATGGCTACACCTTC. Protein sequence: CASSAVGPETLGYGYTF.

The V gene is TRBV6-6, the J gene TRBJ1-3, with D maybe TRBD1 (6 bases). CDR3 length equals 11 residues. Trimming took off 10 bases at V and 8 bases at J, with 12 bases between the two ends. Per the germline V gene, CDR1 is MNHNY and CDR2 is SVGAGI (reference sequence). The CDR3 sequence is CATGGLDTIYF. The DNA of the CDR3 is TGTGCCACCGGGGGGCTGGACACCATATATTTT.

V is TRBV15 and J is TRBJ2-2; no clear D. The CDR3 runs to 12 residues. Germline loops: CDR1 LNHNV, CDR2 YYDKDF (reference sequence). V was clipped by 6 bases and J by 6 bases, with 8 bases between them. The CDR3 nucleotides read TGTGCCACCAGTCTTCGACCCGGGGAGCTGTTTTTT. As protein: CATSLRPGELFF.

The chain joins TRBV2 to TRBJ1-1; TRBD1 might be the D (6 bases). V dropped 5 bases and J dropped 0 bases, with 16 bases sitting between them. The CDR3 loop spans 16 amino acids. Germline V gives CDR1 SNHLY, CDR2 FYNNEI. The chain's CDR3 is CASSNDRSGLNTEAFF. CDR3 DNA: TGTGCCAGCAGTAATGACAGGTCGGGGTTGAACACTGAAGCTTTCTTT.

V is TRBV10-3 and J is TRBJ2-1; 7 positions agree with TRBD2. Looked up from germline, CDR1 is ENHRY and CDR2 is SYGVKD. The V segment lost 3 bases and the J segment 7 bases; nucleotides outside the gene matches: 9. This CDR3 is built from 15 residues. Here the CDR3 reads CAISDQTSSGNEQFF. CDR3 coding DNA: TGTGCCATCAGTGACCAGACTAGCTCGGGAAATGAGCAGTTCTTC.

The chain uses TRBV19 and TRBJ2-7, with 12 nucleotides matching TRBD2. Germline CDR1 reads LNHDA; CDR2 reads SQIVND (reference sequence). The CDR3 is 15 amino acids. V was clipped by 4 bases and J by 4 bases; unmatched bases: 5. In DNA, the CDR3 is TGTGCCAGTAGTACACTAGCGGGAGGTGTGTACGAGCAGTACTTC. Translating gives CASSTLAGGVYEQYF.

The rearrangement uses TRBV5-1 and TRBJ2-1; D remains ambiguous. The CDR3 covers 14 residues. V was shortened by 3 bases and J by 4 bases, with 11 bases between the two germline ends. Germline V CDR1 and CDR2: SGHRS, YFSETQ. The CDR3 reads CASSSRTGYNEQFF. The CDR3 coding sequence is TGCGCCAGCAGCTCTCGGACGGGTTACAATGAGCAGTTCTTC.

The CDR3 here is CASSLSGSAEKLFF. DNA of the CDR3: TGTGCCAGCAGCTTATCAGGTTCGGCTGAAAAACTGTTTTTT. The V call is TRBV7-6, the J call TRBJ1-4; no reliable D call. Per germline, CDR1 SGHVS and CDR2 FNYEAQ. The CDR3 consists of 14 residues. Trimming stripped 2 bases from V and 7 bases from J, with 11 bases between. Variable domain in full (rest from reference TRBV7-6 and TRBJ1-4): GAGVSQSPRYKVTKRGQDVALRCDPISGHVSLYWYRQALGQGPEFLTYFNYEAQQDKSGLPNDRFSAERPEGSISTLTIQRTEQRDSAMYRCASSLSGSAEKLFFGSGTQLSVL.

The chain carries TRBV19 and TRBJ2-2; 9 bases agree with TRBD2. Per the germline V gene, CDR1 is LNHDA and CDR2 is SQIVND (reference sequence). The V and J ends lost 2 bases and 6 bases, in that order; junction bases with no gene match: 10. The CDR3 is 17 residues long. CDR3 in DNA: TGTGCCAGTAGTATAAGGATTAGCGGGAGCTTAGCCGGGGAGCTGTTTTTT. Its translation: CASSIRISGSLAGELFF.

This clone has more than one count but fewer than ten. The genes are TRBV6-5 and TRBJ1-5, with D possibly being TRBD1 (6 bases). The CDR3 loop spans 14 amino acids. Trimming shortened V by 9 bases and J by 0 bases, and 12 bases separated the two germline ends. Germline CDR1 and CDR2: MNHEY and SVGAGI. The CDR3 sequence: CASGQSNSNQPQHF. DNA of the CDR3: TGTGCCAGTGGACAGTCGAATAGCAATCAGCCCCAGCATTTT.

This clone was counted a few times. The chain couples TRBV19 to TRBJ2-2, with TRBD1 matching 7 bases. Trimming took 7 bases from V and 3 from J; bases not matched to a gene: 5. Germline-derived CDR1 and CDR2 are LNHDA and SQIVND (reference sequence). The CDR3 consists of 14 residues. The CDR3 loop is CASTLTGYTGELFF. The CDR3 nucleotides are TGTGCCAGTACTCTGACAGGGTACACCGGGGAGCTGTTTTTT.

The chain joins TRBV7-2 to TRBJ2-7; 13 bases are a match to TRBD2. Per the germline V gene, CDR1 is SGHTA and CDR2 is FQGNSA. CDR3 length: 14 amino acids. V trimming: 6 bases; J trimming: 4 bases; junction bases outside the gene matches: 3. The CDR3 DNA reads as TGTGCCAGCAGTTTACTAGCGGGAGGGTACGAGCAGTACTTC. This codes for CASSLLAGGYEQYF. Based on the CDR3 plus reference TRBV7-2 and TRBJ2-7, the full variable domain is GAGVSQSPSNKVTEKGKDVELRCDPISGHTALYWYRQSLGQGLEFLIYFQGNSAPDKSGLPSDRFSAERTGGSVSTLTIQRTQQEDSAVYLCASSLLAGGYEQYFGPGTRLTVT.

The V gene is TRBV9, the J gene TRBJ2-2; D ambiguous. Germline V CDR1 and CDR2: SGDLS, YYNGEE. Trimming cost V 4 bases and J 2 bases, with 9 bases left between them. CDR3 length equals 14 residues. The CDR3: CASSKRQNTGELFF. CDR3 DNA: TGTGCCAGCAGCAAACGACAAAACACCGGGGAGCTGTTTTTT.

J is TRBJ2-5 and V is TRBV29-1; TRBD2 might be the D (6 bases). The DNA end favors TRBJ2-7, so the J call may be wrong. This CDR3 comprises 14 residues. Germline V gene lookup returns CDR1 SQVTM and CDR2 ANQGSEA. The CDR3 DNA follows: TGCAGCGTTGATCGCGGGGCAGGGAGCTACGAGCAGTACTTC. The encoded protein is CSVDRGAGSYEQYF.

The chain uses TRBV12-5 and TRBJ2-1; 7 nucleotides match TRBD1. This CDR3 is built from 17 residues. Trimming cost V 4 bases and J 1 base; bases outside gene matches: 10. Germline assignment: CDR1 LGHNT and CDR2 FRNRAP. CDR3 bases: TGTGCTAGTGGTTCTTTTACCGGGACAGCTTCCTACAATGAGCAGTTCTTC. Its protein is CASGSFTGTASYNEQFF.

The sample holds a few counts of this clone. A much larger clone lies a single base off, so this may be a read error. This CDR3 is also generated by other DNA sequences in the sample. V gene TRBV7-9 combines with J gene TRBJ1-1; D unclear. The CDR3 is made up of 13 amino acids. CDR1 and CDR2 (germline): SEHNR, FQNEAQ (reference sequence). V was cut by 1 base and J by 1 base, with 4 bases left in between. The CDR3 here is CASSLERNTEAFF. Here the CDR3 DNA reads TGTGCCAGCAGCTTAGAAAGGAACACTGAAGCTTTCTTT.

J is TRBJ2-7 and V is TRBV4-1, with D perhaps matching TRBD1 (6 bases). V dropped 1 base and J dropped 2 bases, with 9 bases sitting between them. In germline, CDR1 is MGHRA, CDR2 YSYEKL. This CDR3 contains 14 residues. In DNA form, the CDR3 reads TGCGCCAGCAGCCAAGGGGGACACCCCTACGAGCAGTACTTC. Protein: CASSQGGHPYEQYF.

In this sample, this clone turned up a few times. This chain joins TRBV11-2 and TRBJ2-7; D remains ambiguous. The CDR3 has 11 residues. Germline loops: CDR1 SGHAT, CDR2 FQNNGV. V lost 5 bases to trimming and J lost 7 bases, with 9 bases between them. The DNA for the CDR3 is TGTGCCAGCAGCGTAAGCTTAGAGCAGTACTTC. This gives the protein CASSVSLEQYF.

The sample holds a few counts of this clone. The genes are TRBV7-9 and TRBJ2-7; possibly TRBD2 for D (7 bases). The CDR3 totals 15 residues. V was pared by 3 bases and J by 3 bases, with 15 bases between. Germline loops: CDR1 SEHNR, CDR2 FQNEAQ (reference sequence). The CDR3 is CASSFPSGGGYEQYF. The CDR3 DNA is TGTGCCAGCAGCTTCCCTAGCGGAGGGGGCTACGAGCAGTACTTC.

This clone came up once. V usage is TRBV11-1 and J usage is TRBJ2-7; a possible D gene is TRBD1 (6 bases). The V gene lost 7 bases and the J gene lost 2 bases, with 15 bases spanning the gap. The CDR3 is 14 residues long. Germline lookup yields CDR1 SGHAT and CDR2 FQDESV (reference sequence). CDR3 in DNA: TGTGCCAGCAAAGCGACAGGCCTTACCTACGAGCAGTACTTC. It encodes CASKATGLTYEQYF.